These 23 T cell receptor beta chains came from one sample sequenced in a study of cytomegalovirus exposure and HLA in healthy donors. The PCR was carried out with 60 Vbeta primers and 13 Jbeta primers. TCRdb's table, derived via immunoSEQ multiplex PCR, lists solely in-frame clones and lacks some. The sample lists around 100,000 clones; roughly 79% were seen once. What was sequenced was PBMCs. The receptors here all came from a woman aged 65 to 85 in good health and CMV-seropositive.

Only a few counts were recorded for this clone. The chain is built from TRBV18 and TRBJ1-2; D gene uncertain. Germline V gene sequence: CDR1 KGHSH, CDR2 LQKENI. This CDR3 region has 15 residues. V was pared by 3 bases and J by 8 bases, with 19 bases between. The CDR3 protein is CASSPDRVLGGGYTF. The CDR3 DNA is TGTGCCAGCTCACCGGACCGTGTTTTGGGAGGGGGCTACACCTTC.

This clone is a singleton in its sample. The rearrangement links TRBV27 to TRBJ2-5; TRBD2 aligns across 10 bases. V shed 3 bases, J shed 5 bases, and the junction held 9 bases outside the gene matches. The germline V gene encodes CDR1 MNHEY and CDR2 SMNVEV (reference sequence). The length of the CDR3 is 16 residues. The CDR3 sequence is CASSFLASGRQETQYF. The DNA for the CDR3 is TGTGCCAGCAGTTTCTTGGCTAGCGGGAGACAGGAGACCCAGTACTTC.

CDR3 DNA: TGTGCCAGCAGCTATAGGTCGGCGGGAGGCCTCTCCTACGAGCAGTACTTC. As protein: CASSYRSAGGLSYEQYF. The chain recombines TRBV7-2 with TRBJ2-7, with TRBD2 identical over 8 bases. V was clipped by 4 bases and J by 0 bases; unmatched bases: 11. Looked up from germline, CDR1 is SGHTA and CDR2 is FQGNSA. The CDR3 has 17 amino acids.

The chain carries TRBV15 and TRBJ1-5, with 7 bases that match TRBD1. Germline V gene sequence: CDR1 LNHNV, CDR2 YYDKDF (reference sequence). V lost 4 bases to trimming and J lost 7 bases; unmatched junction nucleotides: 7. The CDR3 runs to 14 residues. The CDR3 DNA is TGTGCCACCAGCACCGACAGGGTACGGCAGCCCCAGCATTTT. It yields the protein CATSTDRVRQPQHF.

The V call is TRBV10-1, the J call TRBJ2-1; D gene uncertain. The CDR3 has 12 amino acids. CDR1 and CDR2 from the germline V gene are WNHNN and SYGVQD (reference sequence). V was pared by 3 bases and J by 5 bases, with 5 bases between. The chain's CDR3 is CASSEPDNEQFF. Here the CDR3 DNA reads TGCGCCAGCAGTGAACCGGACAATGAGCAGTTCTTC.

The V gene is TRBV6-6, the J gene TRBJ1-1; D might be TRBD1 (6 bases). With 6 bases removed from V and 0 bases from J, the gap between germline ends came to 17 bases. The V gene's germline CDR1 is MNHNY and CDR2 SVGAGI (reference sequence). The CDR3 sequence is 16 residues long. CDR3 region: CASSPGTQFLNTEAFF. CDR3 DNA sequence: TGTGCCAGCAGCCCCGGGACACAGTTTTTGAACACTGAAGCTTTCTTT.

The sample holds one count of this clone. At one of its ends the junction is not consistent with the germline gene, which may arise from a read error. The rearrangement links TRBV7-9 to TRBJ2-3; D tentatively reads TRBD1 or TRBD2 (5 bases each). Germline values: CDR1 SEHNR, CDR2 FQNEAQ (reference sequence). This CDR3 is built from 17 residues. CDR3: CSSSLGEGLPWRDTQYF. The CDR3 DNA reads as TGTTCCAGCAGCTTAGGGGAAGGACTTCCCTGGCGGGATACGCAGTATTTT.

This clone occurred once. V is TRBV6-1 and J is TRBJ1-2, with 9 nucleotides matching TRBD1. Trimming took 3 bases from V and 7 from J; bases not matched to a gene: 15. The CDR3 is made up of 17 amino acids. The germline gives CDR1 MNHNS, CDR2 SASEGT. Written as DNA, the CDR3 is TGTGCCAGCAGTGACGTGCCCAGGACGGGACAGGGAGTTGGCTACACCTTC. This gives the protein CASSDVPRTGQGVGYTF.

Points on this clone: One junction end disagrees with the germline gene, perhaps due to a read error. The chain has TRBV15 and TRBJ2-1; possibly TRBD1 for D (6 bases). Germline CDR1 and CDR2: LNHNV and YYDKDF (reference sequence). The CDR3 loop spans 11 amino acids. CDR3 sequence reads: CATSSTGTPVF. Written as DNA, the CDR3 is TGTGCCACCAGCAGCACCGGGACACCAGTCTTC.

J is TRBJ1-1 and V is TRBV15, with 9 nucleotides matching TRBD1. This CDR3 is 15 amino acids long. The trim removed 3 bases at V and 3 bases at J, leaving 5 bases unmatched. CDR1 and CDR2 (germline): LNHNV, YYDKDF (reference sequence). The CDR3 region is CATSSLQGAYTEAFF. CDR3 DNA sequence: TGTGCCACCAGCAGCCTACAGGGGGCATACACTGAAGCTTTCTTT.

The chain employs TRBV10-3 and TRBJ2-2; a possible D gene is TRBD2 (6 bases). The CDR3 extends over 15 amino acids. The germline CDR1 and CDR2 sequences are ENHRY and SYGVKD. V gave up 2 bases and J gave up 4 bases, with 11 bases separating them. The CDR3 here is CAISEGGSLTGELFF. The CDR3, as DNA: TGTGCCATCAGTGAGGGGGGGAGCCTCACCGGGGAGCTGTTTTTT.

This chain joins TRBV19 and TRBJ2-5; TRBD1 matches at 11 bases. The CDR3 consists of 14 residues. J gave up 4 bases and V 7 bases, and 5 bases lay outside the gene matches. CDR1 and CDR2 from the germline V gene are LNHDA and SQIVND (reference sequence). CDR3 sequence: CASIRDRGAETQYF. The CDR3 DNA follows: TGTGCCAGTATTCGGGACAGGGGGGCAGAGACCCAGTACTTC.

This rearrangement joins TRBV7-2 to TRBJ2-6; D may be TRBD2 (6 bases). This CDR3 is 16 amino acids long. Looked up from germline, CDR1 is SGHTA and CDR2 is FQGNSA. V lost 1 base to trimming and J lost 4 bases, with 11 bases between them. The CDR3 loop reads CASSLGRGGGANVLTF. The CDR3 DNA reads TGTGCCAGCAGCTTAGGGAGGGGAGGCGGGGCCAACGTCCTGACTTTC.

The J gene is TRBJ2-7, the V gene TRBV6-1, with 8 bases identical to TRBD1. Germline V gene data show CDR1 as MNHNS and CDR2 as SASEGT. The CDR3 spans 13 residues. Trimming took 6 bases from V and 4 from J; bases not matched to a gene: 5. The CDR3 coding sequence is TGTGCCAGCAGGGTAACAGGGGGGTACGAGCAGTACTTC. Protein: CASRVTGGYEQYF.

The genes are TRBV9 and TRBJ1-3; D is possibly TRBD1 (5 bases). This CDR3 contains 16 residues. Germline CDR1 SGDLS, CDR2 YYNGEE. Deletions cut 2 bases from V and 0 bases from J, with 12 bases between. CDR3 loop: CASSVSGWYSGNTIYF. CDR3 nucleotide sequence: TGTGCCAGCAGCGTTTCAGGGTGGTACTCTGGAAACACCATATATTTT.

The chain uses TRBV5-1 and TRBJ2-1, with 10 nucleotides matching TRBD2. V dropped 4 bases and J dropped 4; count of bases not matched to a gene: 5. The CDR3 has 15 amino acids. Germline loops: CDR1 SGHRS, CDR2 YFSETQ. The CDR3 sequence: CASSATSGVYNEQFF. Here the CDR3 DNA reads TGCGCCAGCAGCGCCACTAGCGGGGTTTACAATGAGCAGTTCTTC.

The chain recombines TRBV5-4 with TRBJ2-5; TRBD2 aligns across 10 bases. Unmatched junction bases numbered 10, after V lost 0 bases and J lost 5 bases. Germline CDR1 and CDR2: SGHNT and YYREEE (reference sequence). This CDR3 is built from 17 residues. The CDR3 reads CASSLEASGSGRETQYF. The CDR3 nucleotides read TGTGCCAGCAGCTTGGAGGCTAGCGGGAGTGGGAGGGAGACCCAGTACTTC.

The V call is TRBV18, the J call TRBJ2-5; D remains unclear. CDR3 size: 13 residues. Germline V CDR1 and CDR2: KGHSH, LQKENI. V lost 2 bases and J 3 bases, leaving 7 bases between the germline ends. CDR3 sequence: CASSPSGEETQYF. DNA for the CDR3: TGTGCCAGCTCACCATCAGGTGAAGAGACCCAGTACTTC.

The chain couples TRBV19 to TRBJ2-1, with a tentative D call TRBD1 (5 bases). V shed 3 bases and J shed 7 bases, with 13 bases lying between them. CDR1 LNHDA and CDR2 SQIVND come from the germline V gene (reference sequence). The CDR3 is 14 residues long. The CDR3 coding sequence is TGTGCCAGTAGTATTCCAGGGATCGTAAATGAGCAGTTCTTC. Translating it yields CASSIPGIVNEQFF.

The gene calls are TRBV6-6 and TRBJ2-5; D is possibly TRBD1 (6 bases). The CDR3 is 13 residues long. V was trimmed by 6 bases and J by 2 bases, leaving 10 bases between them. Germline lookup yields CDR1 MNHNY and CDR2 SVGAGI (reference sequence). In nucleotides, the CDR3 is TGTGCCAGCAGGACAGGATTACAAGAGACCCAGTACTTC. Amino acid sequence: CASRTGLQETQYF.

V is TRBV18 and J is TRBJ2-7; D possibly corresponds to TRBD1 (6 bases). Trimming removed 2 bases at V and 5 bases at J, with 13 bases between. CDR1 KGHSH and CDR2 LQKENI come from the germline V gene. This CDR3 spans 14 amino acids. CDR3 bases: TGTGCCAGCTCACCAATACAGGGCGGCGACGAGCAGTACTTC. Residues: CASSPIQGGDEQYF. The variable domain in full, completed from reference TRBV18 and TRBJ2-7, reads NAGVMQNPRHLVRRRGQEARLRCSPMKGHSHVYWYRQLPEEGLKFMVYLQKENIIDESGMPKERFSAEFPKEGPSILRIQQVVRGDSAAYFCASSPIQGGDEQYFGPGTRLTVT.

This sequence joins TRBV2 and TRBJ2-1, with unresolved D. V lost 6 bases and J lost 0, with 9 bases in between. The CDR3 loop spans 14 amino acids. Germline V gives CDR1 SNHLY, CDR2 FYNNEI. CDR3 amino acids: CASRPFSSYNEQFF. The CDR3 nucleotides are TGTGCCAGCAGACCCTTTAGCTCCTACAATGAGCAGTTCTTC.

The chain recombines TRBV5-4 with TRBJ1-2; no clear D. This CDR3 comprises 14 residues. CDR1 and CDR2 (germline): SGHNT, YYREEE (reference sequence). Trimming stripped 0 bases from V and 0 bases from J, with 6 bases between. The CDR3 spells CASSLGGTNYGYTF. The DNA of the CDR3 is TGTGCCAGCAGCTTGGGCGGAACTAACTATGGCTACACCTTC.